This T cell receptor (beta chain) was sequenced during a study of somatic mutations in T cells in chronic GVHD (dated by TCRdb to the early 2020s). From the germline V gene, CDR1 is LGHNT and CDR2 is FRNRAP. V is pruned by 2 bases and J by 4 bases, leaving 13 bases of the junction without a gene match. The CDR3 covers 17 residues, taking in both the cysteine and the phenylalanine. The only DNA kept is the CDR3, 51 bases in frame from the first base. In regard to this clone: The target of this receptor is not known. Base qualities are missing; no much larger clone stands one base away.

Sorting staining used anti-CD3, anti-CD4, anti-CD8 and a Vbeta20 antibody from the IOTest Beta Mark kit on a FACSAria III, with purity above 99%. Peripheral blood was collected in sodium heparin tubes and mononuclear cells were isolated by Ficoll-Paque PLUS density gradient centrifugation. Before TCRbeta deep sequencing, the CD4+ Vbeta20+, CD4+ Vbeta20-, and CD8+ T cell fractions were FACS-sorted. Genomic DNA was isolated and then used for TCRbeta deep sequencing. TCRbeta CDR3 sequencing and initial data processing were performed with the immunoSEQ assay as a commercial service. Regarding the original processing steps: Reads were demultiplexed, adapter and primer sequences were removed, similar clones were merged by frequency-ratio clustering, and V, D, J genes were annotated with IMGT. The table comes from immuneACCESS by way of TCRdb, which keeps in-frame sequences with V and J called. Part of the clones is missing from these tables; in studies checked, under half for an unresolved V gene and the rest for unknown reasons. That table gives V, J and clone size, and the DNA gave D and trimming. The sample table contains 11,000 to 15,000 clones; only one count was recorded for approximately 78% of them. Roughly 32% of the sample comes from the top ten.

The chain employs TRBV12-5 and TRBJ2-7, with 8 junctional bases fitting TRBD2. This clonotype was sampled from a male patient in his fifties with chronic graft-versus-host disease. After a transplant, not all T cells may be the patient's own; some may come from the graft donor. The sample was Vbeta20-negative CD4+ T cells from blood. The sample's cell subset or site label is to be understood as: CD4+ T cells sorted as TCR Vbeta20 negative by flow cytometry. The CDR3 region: CASGLSGRGAIPYEQYF. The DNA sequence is TGTGCTAGTGGTTTGTCCGGGCGGGGGGCCATACCATACGAGCAGTACTTC.